A single sample is the source of the 23 T cell receptor beta chains below, sequenced in a study of blood T cell repertoires in COVID-19. Repertoires were generated with immunoSEQ multiplex PCR, while TCRdb's copy carries only in-frame clones and drops some. The data hold some 220,000 clones, with 75% to 85% observed a single time. Sequencing used peripheral blood. The receptors here all came from a woman aged 70 to 79 with COVID-19, enrolled during active disease.

This chain links TRBV30 with TRBJ2-6; tentatively, D is TRBD1 (6 bases). This CDR3 is 15 amino acids long. Germline assignment: CDR1 GTSNPN and CDR2 SVGIG (reference sequence). The ends were cut back, 4 bases at V and 0 bases at J, with 10 bases in the middle. The CDR3 coding sequence is TGTGCCTGGACAGGGGTAAGCTCTGGGGCCAACGTCCTGACTTTC. This codes for CAWTGVSSGANVLTF. The full variable domain, its missing parts supplied by reference TRBV30 and TRBJ2-6, is SQTIHQWPATLVQPVGSPLSLECTVEGTSNPNLYWYRQAAGRGLQLLFYSVGIGQISSEVPQNLSASRPQDRQFILSSKKLLLSDSGFYLCAWTGVSSGANVLTFGAGSRLTVL.

In DNA form, the CDR3 reads TGTGCCAGCAGAGAGGGACAGAGGGGAGCTTTCTTT. Amino acids: CASREGQRGAFF. V usage is TRBV2 and J usage is TRBJ1-1; the match to TRBD1 covers 7 bases. CDR1 SNHLY and CDR2 FYNNEI come from the germline V gene. This CDR3 spans 12 amino acids. Germline trimming cut 6 bases from V and 10 bases from J; bases unmatched to any gene: 8.

The V call is TRBV27, the J call TRBJ2-7, with TRBD1 matching 11 bases. With V trimmed by 5 bases and J by 3 bases, 9 bases remained unmatched. This CDR3 has 16 residues. The germline gives CDR1 MNHEY, CDR2 SMNVEV (reference sequence). CDR3: CASSRTGGALIYEQYF. The CDR3 DNA is TGTGCCAGCAGTCGGACAGGGGGCGCGCTCATCTACGAGCAGTACTTC.

This clone has only a few counts. Other DNA sequences in the sample encode the same CDR3. Written as DNA, the CDR3 is TGTGCCAGCTCACCAGGACAGGGGGGGACTGAAGCTTTCTTT. This translates into CASSPGQGGTEAFF. This chain uses TRBV18 with TRBJ1-1; 10 nucleotides match TRBD1. CDR1 and CDR2 from the germline V gene are KGHSH and LQKENI. The CDR3 runs to 14 residues. Trimming at V came to 2 bases and at J to 5 bases, leaving 2 bases not matched to a gene.

The rearrangement uses TRBV12-3 or TRBV12-4 and TRBJ1-5, with D uncertain. V lost 3 bases and J lost 10, with 10 bases in between. This CDR3 has 12 amino acids. CDR3 sequence reads: CASSFPSGPQHF. CDR3 bases: TGTGCCAGCAGTTTCCCCTCAGGCCCCCAGCATTTT.

The chain recombines TRBV7-2 with TRBJ2-1, with 9 positions matching TRBD1. Trimming took 5 bases from V and 9 from J; bases not matched to a gene: 11. Germline lookup yields CDR1 SGHTA and CDR2 FQGNSA. The CDR3 totals 15 residues. CDR3 region: CASSITRDRAREQFF. The CDR3 DNA reads as TGTGCCAGCAGCATCACTCGGGACAGGGCGCGTGAGCAGTTCTTC.

The chain combines TRBV7-9 with TRBJ2-5; D might be TRBD2 (5 bases). V was cut by 5 bases and J by 5 bases, with 18 bases left in between. Germline CDR1 SEHNR, CDR2 FQNEAQ (reference sequence). This CDR3 comprises 15 residues. The CDR3 reads CASSPSGAVRETQYF. In DNA form, the CDR3 reads TGTGCCAGCAGCCCCAGCGGCGCGGTTAGGGAGACCCAGTACTTC. The full variable domain, its missing parts supplied by reference TRBV7-9 and TRBJ2-5, is DTGVSQNPRHKITKRGQNVTFRCDPISEHNRLYWYRQTLGQGPEFLTYFQNEAQLEKSRLLSDRFSAERPKGSFSTLEIQRTEQGDSAMYLCASSPSGAVRETQYFGPGTRLLVL.

The chain combines TRBV29-1 with TRBJ1-5; TRBD1 aligns across 12 bases. Germline CDR1 reads SQVTM; CDR2 reads ANQGSEA. With V trimmed by 2 bases and J by 6 bases, 14 bases remained unmatched. CDR3 length: 18 amino acids. In DNA form, the CDR3 reads TGCAGCGTTGAAAATCGGGACAGGGGGCTTCGTTTAGGTCAGCCCCAGCATTTT. It yields the protein CSVENRDRGLRLGQPQHF.

This chain links TRBV28 with TRBJ2-7; D not resolved. Per germline, CDR1 MDHEN and CDR2 SYDVKM. Trimming pared 2 bases from V and 4 bases from J, leaving 12 bases between. This CDR3 region has 14 residues. CDR3 sequence: CASSLMRFGYEQYF. The CDR3 nucleotides are TGTGCCAGCAGTTTAATGAGATTCGGGTACGAGCAGTACTTC.

This clone was detected once. The rearrangement uses TRBV19 and TRBJ1-1, with D uncertain. Germline V gene data show CDR1 as LNHDA and CDR2 as SQIVND (reference sequence). The CDR3 is 11 amino acids. V was cut by 7 bases and J by 7 bases, with 10 bases left in between. CDR3 residues: CASNLAYEAFF. Here the CDR3 DNA reads TGTGCCAGTAATCTAGCCTATGAAGCTTTCTTT.

The CDR3 coding sequence is TGCGCCAGCAGCACCCGGACAGGGACGACAGATACGCAGTATTTT. The encoded protein is CASSTRTGTTDTQYF. The chain combines TRBV5-1 with TRBJ2-3, with 8 bases identical to TRBD1. There are 15 residues in the CDR3. V shed 4 bases, J shed 3 bases, and the junction held 7 bases outside the gene matches. The germline CDR1 and CDR2 sequences are SGHRS and YFSETQ.

This clone was detected once. The chain links TRBV28 to TRBJ1-3; the D is unclear. Trimming left V 4 bases short and J 14 bases short, with 12 bases between. Germline V lookup: CDR1 MDHEN, CDR2 SYDVKM. This CDR3 region has 11 residues. The CDR3 sequence: CASSSFSTLYF. The CDR3 DNA follows: TGTGCCAGCAGTTCGTTCTCAACTTTATATTTT.

CDR3 sequence: CSVPSTGVADTQYF. The CDR3 bases are TGCAGCGTTCCCTCGACAGGGGTTGCAGATACGCAGTATTTT. This chain joins TRBV29-1 and TRBJ2-3; the match to TRBD1 covers 8 bases. After removal of 5 bases from V and 4 bases from J, the junction contained 8 bases not matched to a gene. The CDR3 is 14 residues long. The germline gives CDR1 SQVTM, CDR2 ANQGSEA.

The V gene is TRBV2, the J gene TRBJ2-7; 9 bases are shared with TRBD1. With 11 bases clipped from V and 1 base from J, the junction kept 6 bases outside the gene matches. This CDR3 is 13 amino acids long. Germline V gene sequence: CDR1 SNHLY, CDR2 FYNNEI. The CDR3 DNA reads as TGTGCCGGTGCGACAGGGGGGTCCTACGAGCAGTACTTC. Translating it yields CAGATGGSYEQYF.

The V call is TRBV2, the J call TRBJ1-5; a weak D match, TRBD1 (5 bases). Trimming stripped 5 bases from V and 3 bases from J, with 17 bases between. The CDR3 is made up of 16 amino acids. Looked up from germline, CDR1 is SNHLY and CDR2 is FYNNEI. The chain's CDR3 is CASSLTSGLLNQPQHF. DNA of the CDR3: TGTGCCAGCAGTTTAACGTCGGGACTCCTCAATCAGCCCCAGCATTTT.

V and J are TRBV5-1 and TRBJ2-5; the D gene is possibly TRBD2 (5 bases). The CDR3 loop spans 15 amino acids. The ends were cut back, 3 bases at V and 2 bases at J, with 14 bases in the middle. Germline V CDR1 and CDR2: SGHRS, YFSETQ. The CDR3 coding sequence is TGCGCCAGCAGCTATACGTACCGGGGACAAGAGACCCAGTACTTC. Its protein is CASSYTYRGQETQYF.

The CDR3, as DNA: TGTGCCAGCAGCCCACACAGGGGGCCCATTAGCTCCTATAATTCACCCCTCCACTTT. Amino acids: CASSPHRGPISSYNSPLHF. V is TRBV3-1 (or the pseudogene TRBV3-2) and J is TRBJ1-6; 9 nucleotides agree with TRBD1. Unmatched junction bases numbered 10, after V lost 4 bases and J lost 0 bases. Germline values: CDR1 LGHDT, CDR2 YNNKEL (reference sequence). The CDR3 spans 19 residues.

The V gene is TRBV6-5, the J gene TRBJ2-1, with a possible D match to TRBD2 (7 bases). Germline CDR1 and CDR2: MNHEY and SVGAGI. Trimming took 4 bases from V and 12 from J, leaving 19 bases between them. The CDR3 is 14 residues long. CDR3 in amino acids: CASSFEGGFRGQFF. CDR3 DNA sequence: TGTGCCAGCAGTTTCGAGGGAGGGTTCAGGGGGCAGTTCTTC.

The sample holds a few counts of this clone. J is TRBJ2-2 and V is TRBV10-1; tentatively, D is TRBD2 (6 bases). CDR1 is WNHNN, CDR2 SYGVQD, per germline (reference sequence). V lost 8 bases to trimming and J lost 1 base, with 11 bases between them. The CDR3 has 14 amino acids. The chain's CDR3 is CASSLAENTGELFF. CDR3 DNA sequence: TGCGCCAGCTCATTAGCGGAGAACACCGGGGAGCTGTTTTTT.

This chain links TRBV30 with TRBJ1-1; 7 bases are a match to TRBD1. Per germline, CDR1 GTSNPN and CDR2 SVGIG (reference sequence). This CDR3 has 13 amino acids. The V and J ends lost 3 bases and 4 bases, in that order; junction bases with no gene match: 5. The CDR3 protein is CAWRVQGTTEAFF. CDR3 DNA sequence: TGTGCCTGGAGAGTACAGGGGACCACTGAAGCTTTCTTT.

The sample holds a few counts of this clone. V is TRBV7-9 and J is TRBJ2-7, with no clear D. V shed 1 base and J shed 3 bases, with 4 bases lying between them. The CDR3 extends over 12 amino acids. The germline CDR1 and CDR2 sequences are SEHNR and FQNEAQ (reference sequence). CDR3 amino acids: CASSLVFYEQYF. The CDR3 DNA is TGTGCCAGCAGCTTAGTCTTCTACGAGCAGTACTTC.

This clone came up once. The chain links TRBV14 to TRBJ2-7; 9 nucleotides line up with TRBD1. Trimming removed 4 bases from V and 0 bases from J; junction bases left unmatched: 4. The CDR3 length is 15 residues. Looked up from germline, CDR1 is SGHDN and CDR2 is FVKESK. In DNA, the CDR3 is TGTGCCAGCAGCCTCCGGGACAGGGTCTCCTACGAGCAGTACTTC. Residues: CASSLRDRVSYEQYF.

The gene calls are TRBV7-9 and TRBJ2-3; possible D gene TRBD1, 7 bases. The V end was cut by 5 bases, the J end by 2 bases, with 20 bases between. Germline CDR1 reads SEHNR; CDR2 reads FQNEAQ (reference sequence). The CDR3 runs 17 residues. The CDR3 sequence is CASSRGTDGLHTDTQYF. Here the CDR3 DNA reads TGTGCCAGCAGCCGCGGGACAGATGGACTCCACACAGATACGCAGTATTTT.